This TCR beta chain was identified during a study of OX40 agonist ivuxolimab in advanced cancers. Findings and caveats of the study: Clones of CD4+ and CD8+ blood T cells grew by week 6 at doses of 0.1 to 3.0 mg/kg. CD8+ T cells were the subset that, on average, had more expanded clones than CD4+.

Assay: immunoSEQ multiplex PCR; the TCRdb copy retains only in-frame clones and omits some. The sample has 80,000 or so clones; 90% are singletons. Trimming stripped 8 bases from V and 2 bases from J, with 15 bases between. Per germline, CDR1 SGHVS and CDR2 FQNEAQ. CDR3 length: 14 amino acids. On this clone: No antigen is known for it.

Material: CD4+ or CD8+ T cells sorted from blood, obtained in a trial of the OX40 agonist ivuxolimab. This rearrangement joins TRBV7-8 to TRBJ1-1; D gene unclear. The TCR sequence derives from an adult with an advanced solid tumor such as melanoma, head and neck, liver or kidney cancer. The CDR3 coding sequence is TGTGCCAGCCAATGGAAAATGGAAAACACTGAAGCTTTCTTT. It specifies CASQWKMENTEAFF. Combining the CDR3 with reference TRBV7-8 and TRBJ1-1 gives the whole variable domain GAGVSQSPRYKVAKRGQDVALRCDPISGHVSLFWYQQALGQGPEFLTYFQNEAQLDKSGLPSDRFFAERPEGSVSTLKIQRTQQEDSAVYLCASQWKMENTEAFFGQGTRLTVV.